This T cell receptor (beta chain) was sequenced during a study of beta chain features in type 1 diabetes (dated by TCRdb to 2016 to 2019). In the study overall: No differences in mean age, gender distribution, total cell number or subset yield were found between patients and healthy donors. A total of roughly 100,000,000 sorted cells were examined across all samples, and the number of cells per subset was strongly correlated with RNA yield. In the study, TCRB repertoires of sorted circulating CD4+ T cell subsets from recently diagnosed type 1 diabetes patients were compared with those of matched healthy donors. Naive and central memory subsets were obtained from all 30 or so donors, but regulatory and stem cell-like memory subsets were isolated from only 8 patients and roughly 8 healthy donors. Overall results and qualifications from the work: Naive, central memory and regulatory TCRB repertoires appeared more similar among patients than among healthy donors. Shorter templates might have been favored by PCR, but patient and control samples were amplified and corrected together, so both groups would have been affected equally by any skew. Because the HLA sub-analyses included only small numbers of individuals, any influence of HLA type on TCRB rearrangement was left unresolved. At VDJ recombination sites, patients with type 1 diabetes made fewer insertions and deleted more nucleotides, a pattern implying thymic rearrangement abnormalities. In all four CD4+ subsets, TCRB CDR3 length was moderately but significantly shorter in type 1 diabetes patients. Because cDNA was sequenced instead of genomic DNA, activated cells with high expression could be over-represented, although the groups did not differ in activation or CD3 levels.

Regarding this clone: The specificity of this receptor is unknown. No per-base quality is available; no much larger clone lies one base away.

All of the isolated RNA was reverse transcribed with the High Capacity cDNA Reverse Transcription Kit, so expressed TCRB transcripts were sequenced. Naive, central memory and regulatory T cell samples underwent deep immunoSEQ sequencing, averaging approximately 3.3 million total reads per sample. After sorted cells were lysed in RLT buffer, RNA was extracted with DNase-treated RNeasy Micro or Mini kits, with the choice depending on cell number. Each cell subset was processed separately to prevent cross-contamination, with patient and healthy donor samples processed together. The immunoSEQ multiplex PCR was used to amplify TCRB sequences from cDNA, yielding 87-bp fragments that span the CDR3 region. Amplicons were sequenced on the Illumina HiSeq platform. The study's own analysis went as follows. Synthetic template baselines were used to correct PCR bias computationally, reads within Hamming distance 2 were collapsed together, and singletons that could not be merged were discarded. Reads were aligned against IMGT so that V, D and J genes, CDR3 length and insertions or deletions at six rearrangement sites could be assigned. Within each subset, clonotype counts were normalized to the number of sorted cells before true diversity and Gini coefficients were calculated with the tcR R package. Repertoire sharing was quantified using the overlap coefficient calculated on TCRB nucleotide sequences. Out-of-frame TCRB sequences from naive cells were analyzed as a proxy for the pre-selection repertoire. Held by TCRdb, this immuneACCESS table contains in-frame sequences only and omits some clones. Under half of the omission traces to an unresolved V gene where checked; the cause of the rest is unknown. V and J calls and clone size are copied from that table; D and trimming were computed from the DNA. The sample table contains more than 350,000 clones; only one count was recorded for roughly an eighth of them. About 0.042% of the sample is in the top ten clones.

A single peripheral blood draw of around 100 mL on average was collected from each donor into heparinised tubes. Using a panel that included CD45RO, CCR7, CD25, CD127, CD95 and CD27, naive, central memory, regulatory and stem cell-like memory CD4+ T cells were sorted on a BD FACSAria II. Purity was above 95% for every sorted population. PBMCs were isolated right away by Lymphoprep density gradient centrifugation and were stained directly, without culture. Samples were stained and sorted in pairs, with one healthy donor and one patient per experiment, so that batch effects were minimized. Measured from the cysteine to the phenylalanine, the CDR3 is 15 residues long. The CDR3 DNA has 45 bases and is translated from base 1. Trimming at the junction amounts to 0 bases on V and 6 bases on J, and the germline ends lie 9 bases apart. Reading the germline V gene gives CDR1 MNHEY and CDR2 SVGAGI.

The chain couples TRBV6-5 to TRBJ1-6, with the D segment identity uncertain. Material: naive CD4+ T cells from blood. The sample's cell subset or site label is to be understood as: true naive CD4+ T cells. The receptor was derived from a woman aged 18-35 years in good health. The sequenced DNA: TGTGCCAGCAGTTACTCCGGAGGTGGTAATTCACCCCTCCACTTT. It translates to CASSYSGGGNSPLHF.